These 7 T cell receptor beta chains share one sample of origin, sequenced in a study of cytomegalovirus exposure and HLA in healthy donors. Researchers ran the PCR with 60 Vbeta and 13 Jbeta primers. Sequenced by immunoSEQ multiplex PCR; TCRdb stores in-frame clones only, minus some. This repertoire shows roughly 92,000 clones, 7.5% to 8.5% found once; its top ten account for 2.3%. The sample taken for sequencing was PBMCs. The receptors stem from a man in his forties or fifties in good health and CMV-seronegative.

This clone was picked up a small number of times. This chain joins TRBV7-2 and TRBJ1-3, with 7 bases that match TRBD1. The ends lost 5 bases at V and 3 bases at J; junction bases unmatched: 4. There are 14 residues in the CDR3. CDR1 SGHTA and CDR2 FQGNSA come from the germline V gene. CDR3 sequence: CASSPDRVGNTIYF. DNA of the CDR3: TGTGCCAGCAGCCCTGACAGGGTTGGAAACACCATATATTTT.

The chain employs TRBV19 and TRBJ2-2, with D tentatively TRBD1 (5 bases). The CDR3 length is 13 residues. The V gene's germline CDR1 is LNHDA and CDR2 SQIVND (reference sequence). V lost 10 bases, J lost 0 bases, and 9 bases lay in between. CDR3 DNA: TGTGCCACCCTGGACACGAACACCGGGGAGCTGTTTTTT. Its protein product is CATLDTNTGELFF.

The table lists this clone with a few counts. The chain employs TRBV28 and TRBJ1-2, with unresolved D. V was cut by 3 bases and J by 2 bases, with 13 bases left in between. The CDR3 is 15 residues long. In germline, CDR1 is MDHEN, CDR2 SYDVKM. CDR3 region: CASSFTLRANYGYTF. The CDR3 coding sequence is TGTGCCAGCAGTTTTACGCTGAGAGCCAACTATGGCTACACCTTC.

This clone occurred a few times. The CDR3 reads CASLAQRRSGNTIYF. In DNA form, the CDR3 reads TGTGCCAGCTTAGCCCAGAGGCGCTCTGGAAACACCATATATTTT. The rearrangement joins TRBV2 to TRBJ1-3; the D is unclear. V lost 8 bases and J lost 0, with 14 bases in between. Germline lookup yields CDR1 SNHLY and CDR2 FYNNEI. This CDR3 spans 15 amino acids. Drawing the rest from reference TRBV2 and TRBJ1-3, the complete variable domain is EPEVTQTPSHQVTQMGQEVILRCVPISNHLYFYWYRQILGQKVEFLVSFYNNEISEKSEIFDDQFSVERPDGSNFTLKIRSTKLEDSAMYFCASLAQRRSGNTIYFGEGSWLTVV.

This clone was observed a handful of times. The rearrangement uses TRBV5-5 and TRBJ1-4; D remains unclear. V was clipped by 1 base and J by 0 bases, with 7 bases between them. Germline CDR1 and CDR2: SGHKS and YYEKEE (reference sequence). CDR3 length equals 15 residues. The CDR3 DNA follows: TGTGCCAGCAGCTTGACAACAACAACTAATGAAAAACTGTTTTTT. It specifies CASSLTTTTNEKLFF.

This clone was counted a few times. This specimen includes other DNA sequences encoding the same CDR3. The chain has TRBV28 and TRBJ2-7; 7 bases fit TRBD1. Germline V gene data show CDR1 as MDHEN and CDR2 as SYDVKM. The CDR3 has 12 amino acids. V dropped 5 bases and J dropped 4; count of bases not matched to a gene: 2. CDR3 protein: CASSLQGYEQYF. CDR3 nucleotide sequence: TGTGCCAGCAGTCTACAGGGGTACGAGCAGTACTTC.

This clone was counted only a few times. The chain joins TRBV15 to TRBJ2-2; TRBD2 matches at 12 bases. V lost 1 base, J lost 4 bases, and 13 bases stayed unmatched. The germline CDR1 and CDR2 sequences are LNHNV and YYDKDF (reference sequence). The CDR3 is 20 residues long. The CDR3, as DNA: TGTGCCACCAGCAGAGCCAGGCTAGCGGGGGGGCCAGGGATCACCGGGGAGCTGTTTTTT. Translation: CATSRARLAGGPGITGELFF.